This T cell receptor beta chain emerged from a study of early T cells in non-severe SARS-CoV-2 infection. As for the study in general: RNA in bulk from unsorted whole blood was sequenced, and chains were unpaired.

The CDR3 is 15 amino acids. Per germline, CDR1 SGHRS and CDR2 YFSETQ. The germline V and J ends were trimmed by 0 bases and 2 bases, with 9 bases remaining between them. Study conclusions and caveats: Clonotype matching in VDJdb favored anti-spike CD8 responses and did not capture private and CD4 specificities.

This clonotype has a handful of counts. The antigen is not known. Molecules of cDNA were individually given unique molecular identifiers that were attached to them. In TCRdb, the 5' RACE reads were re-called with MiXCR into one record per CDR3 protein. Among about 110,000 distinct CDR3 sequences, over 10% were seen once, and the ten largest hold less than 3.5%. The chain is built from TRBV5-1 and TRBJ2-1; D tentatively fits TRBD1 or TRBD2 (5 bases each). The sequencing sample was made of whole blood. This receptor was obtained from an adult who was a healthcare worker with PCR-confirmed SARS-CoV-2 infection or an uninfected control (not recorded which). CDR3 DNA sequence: TGCGCCAGCAGCTTGGGAGGGGAGCCCTACAATGAGCAGTTCTTC. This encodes CASSLGGEPYNEQFF. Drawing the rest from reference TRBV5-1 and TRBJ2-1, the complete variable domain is KAGVTQTPRYLIKTRGQQVTLSCSPISGHRSVSWYQQTPGQGLQFLFEYFSETQRNKGNFPGRFSGRQFSNSRSEMNVSTLELGDSALYLCASSLGGEPYNEQFFGPGTRLTVL.